Listed below are T cell receptor beta chains from one sample, sequenced in a study of shared clonotypes between healthy human individuals. The protocol was immunoSEQ multiplex PCR, while the TCRdb copy is restricted to in-frame clones and leaves out a portion. The data contain over a million clones, 96% of them singletons. Sequenced sample: naive CD4+ T cells sorted from blood. The receptor set was obtained from a young man in good health. CDR3s include the opening cysteine and the closing phenylalanine or tryptophan. Each record gives: J gene, V gene, clone size, D gene, CDR3 protein, CDR3 DNA. D genes are given only for firm matches. Rows give clone size only sometimes, using once, few, many, or a class for an expanded clone.

TRBJ1-5 | TRBV28 | - | - | CASSLLNQPQHF | TGTGCCAGCAGTTTACTCAATCAGCCCCAGCATTTT
TRBJ2-2 | TRBV9 | - | - | CASSVVVGSGELFF | TGTGCCAGCAGCGTAGTGGTAGGGAGCGGGGAGCTGTTTTTT
TRBJ2-7 | TRBV6-1 | - | TRBD1 | CASAMGDRLSYEQYF | TGTGCCAGCGCCATGGGGGACAGGCTGAGCTACGAGCAGTACTTC
TRBJ2-2 | TRBV28 | - | TRBD2 | CASSLQLAGGRELFF | TGTGCCAGCAGTTTACAACTAGCGGGAGGCCGGGAGCTGTTTTTT
TRBJ2-2 | TRBV5-4 | - | - | CASSVRPRWSGELFF | TGTGCCAGCAGCGTGAGACCCCGGTGGTCCGGGGAGCTGTTTTTT
TRBJ2-3 | TRBV9 | - | - | CASSVPGPGGDTQYF | TGTGCCAGCAGCGTTCCGGGACCCGGCGGGGATACGCAGTATTTT
TRBJ1-3 | TRBV5-1 | - | - | CASSLGDVRSGNTIYF | TGCGCCAGCAGCTTGGGGGACGTGCGCTCTGGAAACACCATATATTTT
TRBJ2-7 | TRBV18 | once | - | CASSPAPGTSYEQYF | TGTGCCAGCTCACCAGCGCCGGGGACTTCCTACGAGCAGTACTTC
TRBJ2-7 | TRBV5-4 | - | - | CASSLGGNYEQYF | TGTGCCAGCAGCTTGGGCGGAAACTACGAGCAGTACTTC
TRBJ1-1 | TRBV9 | - | TRBD1 | CASSVEAGGLTEAFF | TGTGCCAGCAGCGTAGAGGCAGGGGGGTTGACTGAAGCTTTCTTT
TRBJ1-2 | TRBV7-8 | - | TRBD1 | CASSLVGQGGGGYTF | TGTGCCAGCAGCTTAGTGGGACAGGGAGGTGGAGGCTACACCTTC
TRBJ2-7 | TRBV27 | - | - | CASSSSGLTYEQYF | TGTGCCAGCAGTTCCTCAGGGTTGACCTACGAGCAGTACTTC
TRBJ1-2 | TRBV28 | - | - | CASTDRSRSRGYTF | TGTGCCAGCACCGACCGATCAAGGAGCAGGGGCTACACCTTC
TRBJ2-1 | TRBV18 | - | - | CASSSIGTYNEQFF | TGTGCCAGCTCATCAATCGGGACCTACAATGAGCAGTTCTTC
TRBJ2-7 | TRBV6-5 | - | - | CASRLLAESYEQYF | TGTGCCAGCCGACTGCTAGCAGAATCCTACGAGCAGTACTTC
TRBJ2-3 | TRBV7-2 | - | - | CASSLVLREDTDTQYF | TGTGCCAGCAGCTTAGTATTGAGGGAGGACACAGATACGCAGTATTTT
TRBJ1-2 | TRBV5-1 | - | TRBD1 | CASTNTGGGSGYTF | TGCGCCAGCACCAATACAGGGGGCGGATCTGGCTACACCTTC
TRBJ2-7 | TRBV29-1 | once | TRBD1 | CSTTGGASPYEQYF | TGCAGCACCACAGGGGGTGCCTCACCCTACGAGCAGTACTTC
TRBJ2-3 | TRBV27 | - | - | CASSPLVWGGTDTQYF | TGTGCCAGCAGTCCCTTGGTCTGGGGCGGCACAGATACGCAGTATTTT
TRBJ2-2 | TRBV6-1 | - | - | CASSADPGGGELFF | TGTGCCAGCAGTGCTGACCCCGGGGGCGGGGAGCTGTTTTTT
TRBJ2-1 | TRBV5-1 | - | TRBD2 | CASSQSGSSYNEQFF | TGCGCCAGCAGCCAAAGCGGGAGCTCCTACAATGAGCAGTTCTTC
TRBJ2-7 | TRBV5-4 | - | - | CASSYVGTALWEQYF | TGTGCCAGCAGCTACGTCGGGACTGCCCTTTGGGAGCAGTACTTC
TRBJ2-3 | TRBV19 | - | - | CASMYSESTDTQYF | TGTGCCAGTATGTATAGCGAGAGCACAGATACGCAGTATTTT
TRBJ2-7 | TRBV5-1 | - | TRBD2 | CASSPGLAGDYEQYF | TGCGCCAGCAGCCCGGGGTTAGCGGGAGACTACGAGCAGTACTTC
TRBJ2-3 | TRBV2 | - | TRBD2 | CASSHTGLASTDTQYF | TGTGCCAGCAGTCATACCGGACTAGCCAGCACAGATACGCAGTATTTT
TRBJ1-1 | TRBV18 | - | TRBD1 | CASSRAQGQPNTEAFF | TGTGCCAGCTCTCGCGCTCAGGGACAGCCGAACACTGAAGCTTTCTTT
TRBJ1-2 | TRBV7-8 | - | TRBD1 | CASSNRDRDYGYTF | TGTGCCAGCAGCAACCGGGACAGGGACTATGGCTACACCTTC
TRBJ2-5 | TRBV5-4 | - | TRBD1 | CASRSTGGAETQYF | TGTGCCAGCAGGTCTACAGGGGGCGCAGAGACCCAGTACTTC
TRBJ2-7 | TRBV30 | few | TRBD2 | CAWSVLAGAYEQYF | TGTGCCTGGAGTGTTCTAGCGGGGGCCTACGAGCAGTACTTC
TRBJ1-1 | TRBV18 | few | TRBD1 | CASSPLPGQGNTEAFF | TGTGCCAGCTCACCACTCCCGGGACAGGGGAACACTGAAGCTTTCTTT
TRBJ1-4 | TRBV5-1 | - | - | CASSLRADQTNEKLFF | TGCGCCAGCAGCTTGCGGGCAGATCAAACTAATGAAAAACTGTTTTTT
TRBJ2-1 | TRBV7-3 | - | TRBD2 | CASSSPGLAVLSGNEQFF | TGTGCCAGCAGCTCGCCGGGACTAGCGGTACTGTCAGGCAATGAGCAGTTCTTC
TRBJ2-3 | TRBV25-1 | - | - | CASSEYRSGNTDTQYF | TGTGCCAGCAGTGAATATCGTAGCGGCAACACAGATACGCAGTATTTT
TRBJ2-1 | TRBV7-9 | - | TRBD2 | CASPELAGQFF | TGTGCCAGTCCGGAACTAGCGGGGCAGTTCTTC
TRBJ1-3 | TRBV4-3 | - | TRBD1 | CASSQLPPTYLQGFSGNTIYF | TGCGCCAGCAGCCAACTCCCTCCAACGTACCTACAGGGGTTCTCTGGAAACACCATATATTTT
TRBJ2-7 | TRBV5-3 | - | - | CARSLSPGFPVPHPTGIEQYF | TGTGCCAGAAGCTTGTCCCCGGGGTTCCCTGTCCCTCACCCTACGGGGATCGAGCAGTACTTC
TRBJ1-2 | TRBV7-5 | - | - | CVRSLEAGTMGYTF | TGTGTCAGAAGCTTAGAGGCAGGGACAATGGGCTACACCTTC
TRBJ2-3 | TRBV28 | - | TRBD1 | CASSLAGQDRDTQYF | TGTGCCAGCAGCCTCGCGGGACAGGACAGAGATACGCAGTATTTT
TRBJ2-1 | TRBV28 | - | - | CASRAGNEQFF | TGTGCCAGCAGAGCAGGGAATGAGCAGTTCTTC
TRBJ2-5 | TRBV5-1 | - | - | CASSYREETQYF | TGCGCCAGCAGCTACCGGGAGGAGACCCAGTACTTC
TRBJ2-1 | TRBV5-1 | - | TRBD1 | CASSLDGQGYNEQFF | TGCGCCAGCAGCTTGGATGGACAGGGCTACAATGAGCAGTTCTTC
TRBJ2-3 | TRBV7-6 | - | - | CASTQIGDTQYF | TGTGCCAGCACCCAAATCGGGGATACGCAGTATTTT
TRBJ2-3 | TRBV5-5 | - | - | CASSFSRDLPSTDTQYF | TGTGCCAGCAGCTTCTCGCGGGATCTTCCTAGCACAGATACGCAGTATTTT
TRBJ2-2 | TRBV18 | - | - | CASSPGAGELFF | TGTGCCAGCTCACCGGGGGCCGGGGAGCTGTTTTTT
TRBJ2-1 | TRBV4-2 | once | - | CASSQDRLPSNEQFF | TGTGCCAGCAGCCAAGACCGACTACCGAGCAATGAGCAGTTCTTC
TRBJ2-3 | TRBV29-1 | - | - | CSVAGDSTDTQYF | TGCAGCGTTGCAGGGGACAGCACAGATACGCAGTATTTT
TRBJ1-4 | TRBV11-2 | - | - | CASSFSDLGNEKLFF | TGTGCCAGCAGCTTTTCGGACCTAGGGAATGAAAAACTGTTTTTT
TRBJ2-1 | TRBV5-1 | - | - | CASSHWSGLSYNEQFF | TGCGCCAGCAGCCACTGGTCGGGGCTAAGCTACAATGAGCAGTTCTTC
TRBJ2-7 | TRBV4-1 | once | TRBD1 | CASSQPRDRAYEQYF | TGCGCCAGCAGCCAGCCCCGGGACAGGGCCTACGAGCAGTACTTC
TRBJ2-7 | TRBV10-1 | once | TRBD2 | CASSEPASGIYEQYF | TGCGCCAGCAGTGAACCGGCTAGCGGGATCTACGAGCAGTACTTC
TRBJ2-1 | TRBV7-3 | - | TRBD1 | CASSAKRSTGGEQFF | TGTGCCAGCAGCGCCAAAAGGTCGACAGGGGGTGAGCAGTTCTTC
TRBJ2-5 | TRBV18 | - | - | CASSPPLRHQETQYF | TGTGCCAGCTCACCACCGTTGAGGCACCAAGAGACCCAGTACTTC
TRBJ2-1 | TRBV16 | - | - | CASTEIQGQDEQFF | TGTGCCAGCACGGAAATACAGGGTCAGGATGAGCAGTTCTTC